One sample yielded the 10 T cell receptor beta chains listed below, sequenced in a study of CD8 T cells in Susac syndrome. Random hexamers were used to reverse transcribe 0.5 to 1 ug of RNA. Each CDR3 protein is one row after TCRdb ran MiXCR on the immunoSEQ multiplex PCR reads. The sample lists around 200,000 distinct CDR3 sequences, approximately 94% occurring once. The specimen was CD4+ T cells from PBMCs. These receptor sequences come from a human donor with Susac syndrome.

The chain couples TRBV30 to TRBJ2-3; D is possibly TRBD1 or TRBD2 (5 bases each). The CDR3 has 13 amino acids. The germline V gene has CDR1 GTSNPN and CDR2 SVGIG (reference sequence). The ends were cut back, 5 bases at V and 7 bases at J, with 16 bases in the middle. CDR3 in DNA: TGTGCCTGGGGGACCCAACCGAGAAATACGCAGTATTTT. Translated: CAWGTQPRNTQYF.

The rearrangement uses TRBV30 and TRBJ1-4, with D perhaps matching TRBD1 (6 bases). Trimming took off 5 bases at V and 6 bases at J, with 13 bases between the two ends. The CDR3 contains 13 residues. CDR1 and CDR2 (germline): GTSNPN, SVGIG (reference sequence). The CDR3: CAWERRGDEKLFF. The DNA of the CDR3 is TGTGCCTGGGAGAGGAGGGGGGATGAAAAACTGTTTTTT.

This clonotype is a singleton in its sample. V and J are TRBV30 and TRBJ1-4; no reliable D call. The CDR3 consists of 13 residues. Germline assignment: CDR1 GTSNPN and CDR2 SVGIG (reference sequence). Trimming removed 5 bases at V and 6 bases at J, with 13 bases between. The CDR3: CAWEAQRDEKLFF. In DNA, the CDR3 is TGTGCCTGGGAAGCCCAAAGGGATGAAAAACTGTTTTTT. Full variable domain (remainder filled in from reference TRBV30 and TRBJ1-4): SQTIHQWPATLVQPVGSPLSLECTVEGTSNPNLYWYRQAAGRGLQLLFYSVGIGQISSEVPQNLSASRPQDRQFILSSKKLLLSDSGFYLCAWEAQRDEKLFFGSGTQLSVL.

In its sample, this clonotype was seen once. The chain uses TRBV30 and TRBJ1-1, with D perhaps matching TRBD1 (5 bases). With 4 bases removed from V and 4 bases from J, the gap between germline ends came to 7 bases. Germline V gene data show CDR1 as GTSNPN and CDR2 as SVGIG (reference sequence). This CDR3 region has 11 residues. CDR3 residues: CAWTGTTEAFF. The CDR3 DNA reads as TGTGCCTGGACGGGGACCACTGAAGCTTTCTTT.

V and J are TRBV30 and TRBJ1-6; D ambiguous. Germline V gene sequence: CDR1 GTSNPN, CDR2 SVGIG (reference sequence). Trimming left V 2 bases short and J 8 bases short, with 4 bases between. This CDR3 has 11 amino acids. This CDR3 reads CAWSHDSPLHF. DNA for the CDR3: TGTGCCTGGAGTCATGATTCACCCCTCCACTTT.

The genes are TRBV7-9 and TRBJ1-2; D is possibly TRBD1 (5 bases). Germline CDR1 reads SEHNR; CDR2 reads FQNEAQ (reference sequence). The V end was cut by 0 bases, the J end by 7 bases, with 12 bases between. The CDR3 sequence is 14 residues long. CDR3 region: CASSLAGTASGYTF. Written as DNA, the CDR3 is TGTGCCAGCAGCTTAGCGGGGACCGCTTCTGGCTACACCTTC.

The rearrangement joins TRBV19 to TRBJ2-1; 9 bases match TRBD2. With V trimmed by 6 bases and J by 4 bases, 7 bases remained unmatched. In germline, CDR1 is LNHDA, CDR2 SQIVND (reference sequence). This CDR3 is built from 15 residues. CDR3 nucleotide sequence: TGTGCCAGTAGCCTTAGCGGGGGCATTTACAATGAGCAGTTCTTC. This sequence encodes CASSLSGGIYNEQFF.

V gene TRBV30 combines with J gene TRBJ2-2; D is unresolved. The CDR3 length is 13 residues. Per germline, CDR1 GTSNPN and CDR2 SVGIG (reference sequence). V lost 0 bases and J lost 4, with 6 bases in between. CDR3 DNA: TGTGCCTGGAGTGTACAGTCCACCGGGGAGCTGTTTTTT. Translation: CAWSVQSTGELFF.

The CDR3 sequence is CASTYNTEAFF. The CDR3 coding sequence is TGTGCCAGCACGTATAACACTGAAGCTTTCTTT. The chain is built from TRBV6-5 and TRBJ1-1; D uncertain. CDR1 is MNHEY, CDR2 SVGAGI, per germline. The ends were cut back, 7 bases at V and 2 bases at J, with 5 bases in the middle. This CDR3 comprises 11 residues.

The genes are TRBV27 and TRBJ2-1, with 13 positions matching TRBD2. V lost 5 bases to trimming and J lost 5 bases; unmatched junction nucleotides: 6. Germline V gene data show CDR1 as MNHEY and CDR2 as SMNVEV (reference sequence). The CDR3 runs 16 residues. CDR3: CASSVLGLAGDNEQFF. The CDR3 DNA follows: TGTGCCAGCAGTGTACTAGGACTAGCGGGGGACAATGAGCAGTTCTTC.